Below are 17 T cell receptor beta chains sequenced from a single sample in a study of response to subunit inactivated influenza vaccine. MiXCR, applied by TCRdb to the RT-PCR reads, yields one record per CDR3 protein. The sample consists of over 750,000 distinct CDR3 sequences, 21% of them appearing once. The sample was PBMCs from blood, taken less than 6 days after vaccination. The receptors were gathered from a man aged 50-59 years who received an inactivated influenza vaccine.

CDR3: CASGQLRAVNEQFF. The CDR3 bases are TGTGCCAGCGGCCAGTTGAGAGCCGTCAATGAGCAGTTCTTC. The V gene is TRBV7-2, the J gene TRBJ2-1; D not resolved. The CDR3 contains 14 residues. V was clipped by 8 bases and J by 6 bases, with 17 bases between them. The germline V gene encodes CDR1 SGHTA and CDR2 FQGNSA.

The chain links TRBV4-3 to TRBJ1-1, with D possibly matching TRBD1 (5 bases). Between the trimmed V and J ends, which lost 0 bases and 1 base, there was a span of 12 bases. This CDR3 region has 16 residues. Germline CDR1 is LGHNA and CDR2 is YSLEER. CDR3 sequence: CASSQDETETNTEAFF. The CDR3 nucleotides are TGCGCCAGCAGCCAAGATGAGACAGAGACGAACACTGAAGCTTTCTTT.

The sample holds one count of this clonotype. The chain recombines TRBV6-2 or TRBV6-3 with TRBJ1-2; weak D call: TRBD1 (5 bases). There are 13 residues in the CDR3. Trimming took off 4 bases at V and 2 bases at J, with 8 bases between the two ends. Germline CDR1 is MNHEY and CDR2 is SVGEGT. The chain's CDR3 is CASSSKGNYGYTF. CDR3 DNA: TGTGCCAGCAGTTCGAAGGGGAACTATGGCTACACCTTC.

This clonotype was seen many times. Written as DNA, the CDR3 is TGCAGTGCTAGAGCGGGTGGGACAGCAGATACGCAGTATTTT. Translating it yields CSARAGGTADTQYF. V and J are TRBV20-1 and TRBJ2-3, with 7 positions matching TRBD1. The V gene's germline CDR1 is DFQATT and CDR2 SNEGSKA (reference sequence). The CDR3 totals 14 residues. The ends lost 1 base at V and 4 bases at J; junction bases unmatched: 5.

This clonotype has only a few counts. The rearrangement uses TRBV20-1 and TRBJ2-7; D is unclear. CDR3 size: 11 residues. Deletions cut 5 bases from V and 5 bases from J, with 10 bases between. The germline V gene has CDR1 DFQATT and CDR2 SNEGSKA (reference sequence). CDR3: CSASQRNEQYF. The CDR3, as DNA: TGCAGTGCTTCACAGAGGAACGAGCAGTACTTC.

This clonotype was observed at least ten times. The chain joins TRBV20-1 to TRBJ1-6, with 8 positions matching TRBD1. CDR1 and CDR2 (germline): DFQATT, SNEGSKA (reference sequence). V lost 0 bases, J lost 7 bases, and 5 bases stayed unmatched. The CDR3 extends over 15 amino acids. The CDR3 reads CSARERTGQNSPLHF. The CDR3, as DNA: TGCAGTGCTAGAGAGAGGACAGGGCAGAATTCACCCCTCCACTTT.

The V call is TRBV5-4, the J call TRBJ2-2; D gene unclear. Per germline, CDR1 SGHNT and CDR2 YYREEE (reference sequence). The CDR3 contains 13 residues. Trimming cost V 7 bases and J 1 base, with 8 bases left between them. CDR3 region: CASGPKNTGELFF. DNA of the CDR3: TGTGCCAGCGGACCCAAGAACACCGGGGAGCTGTTTTTT.

This chain links TRBV25-1 with TRBJ1-1; D ambiguous. Germline CDR1 MGHDK, CDR2 SYGVNS. The CDR3 totals 11 residues. Between the trimmed V and J ends, which lost 4 bases and 11 bases, there was a span of 11 bases. The CDR3 DNA follows: TGTGCCAGCAGTGTTGATTTCACGGCTTTCTTT. Protein product: CASSVDFTAFF.

This clonotype occurred many times. CDR3 residues: CATSRGEVNQPQHF. The CDR3 DNA reads as TGTGCCACCAGCAGGGGGGAAGTCAATCAGCCCCAGCATTTT. The V gene is TRBV15, the J gene TRBJ1-5, with D possibly matching TRBD1 (5 bases). Germline V CDR1 and CDR2: LNHNV, YYDKDF (reference sequence). Trimming removed 3 bases at V and 3 bases at J, with 9 bases between. This CDR3 has 14 residues.

This chain uses TRBV6-2 or TRBV6-3 with TRBJ2-7; TRBD1 matches at 8 bases. The CDR3 spans 15 residues. J gave up 3 bases and V 2 bases, and 6 bases lay outside the gene matches. Germline assignment: CDR1 MNHEY and CDR2 SVGEGT. The CDR3 bases are TGTGCCAGCAGTTACGGCCGACAGGGGAACTACGAGCAGTACTTC. Residues: CASSYGRQGNYEQYF.

The chain joins TRBV4-3 to TRBJ2-4; D gene ambiguous. This CDR3 region has 17 residues. Germline V gene sequence: CDR1 LGHNA, CDR2 YSLEER. V was pared by 0 bases and J by 1 base, with 13 bases between. CDR3 in amino acids: CASSQDHGSRAKNIQYF. DNA for the CDR3: TGCGCCAGCAGCCAAGATCATGGTAGCAGGGCCAAAAACATTCAGTACTTC.

The gene calls are TRBV20-1 and TRBJ2-1; D unclear. Germline lookup yields CDR1 DFQATT and CDR2 SNEGSKA (reference sequence). The CDR3 runs 14 residues. V was shortened by 3 bases and J by 4 bases, with 13 bases between the two germline ends. CDR3 protein: CSARVYRQYNEQFF. The CDR3 nucleotides are TGCAGTGCTAGGGTTTACAGACAATACAATGAGCAGTTCTTC.

The J gene is TRBJ2-1, the V gene TRBV4-2; 7 bases fit TRBD1. This CDR3 has 11 amino acids. Germline-derived CDR1 and CDR2 are LGHNA and YNFKEQ. V gave up 1 base and J gave up 12 bases; unmatched junction bases: 0. The chain's CDR3 is CASSQGQGQFF. The CDR3, as DNA: TGTGCCAGCAGCCAAGGACAGGGGCAGTTCTTC.

Only a few counts were recorded for this clonotype. The V call is TRBV30, the J call TRBJ1-4; D gene ambiguous. From germline, CDR1 is GTSNPN and CDR2 SVGIG (reference sequence). Trimming cost V 0 bases and J 5 bases, with 10 bases left between them. The CDR3 loop spans 14 amino acids. CDR3 sequence reads: CAWSVLTTNEKLFF. In DNA form, the CDR3 reads TGTGCCTGGAGTGTATTAACTACGAATGAAAAACTGTTTTTT. Drawing the rest from reference TRBV30 and TRBJ1-4, the complete variable domain is SQTIHQWPATLVQPVGSPLSLECTVEGTSNPNLYWYRQAAGRGLQLLFYSVGIGQISSEVPQNLSASRPQDRQFILSSKKLLLSDSGFYLCAWSVLTTNEKLFFGSGTQLSVL.

The rearrangement uses TRBV7-2 and TRBJ2-3, with 10 nucleotides matching TRBD1. V trimming: 4 bases; J trimming: 2 bases; junction bases outside the gene matches: 9. Germline CDR1 is SGHTA and CDR2 is FQGNSA. The CDR3 length is 17 residues. The CDR3 loop reads CASSSRDRGLITDTQYF. CDR3 coding DNA: TGTGCCAGCAGCTCCCGGGACAGGGGACTCATCACAGATACGCAGTATTTT.

This clonotype was counted between two and nine times. The J gene is TRBJ2-4, the V gene TRBV5-1, with TRBD2 matching over 11 bases. The CDR3 spans 18 residues. The trim removed 4 bases at V and 3 bases at J, leaving 12 bases unmatched. CDR1 is SGHRS, CDR2 YFSETQ, per germline. The chain's CDR3 is CASSPPLVAGGVKNIQYF. The CDR3 coding sequence is TGCGCCAGCAGCCCACCTCTGGTAGCGGGAGGGGTCAAAAACATTCAGTACTTC.

This clonotype was counted only a few times. In nucleotides, the CDR3 is TGTGCCAGCAGTTCGGAGGGGGCGGAAAAACTGTTTTTT. Amino acids: CASSSEGAEKLFF. The genes are TRBV12-3 or TRBV12-4 and TRBJ1-4, with 7 bases lining up with TRBD1. The CDR3 runs 13 residues. V shed 4 bases, J shed 8 bases, and the junction held 4 bases outside the gene matches.